This TCR beta chain was obtained from a study of T cells in Graves' hyperthyroidism and ophthalmopathy. This clonotype was picked up a small number of times. Its antigen remains unknown. The CDR3 contains 12 residues. Germline V CDR1 and CDR2: DFQATT, SNEGSKA (reference sequence). The investigators amplified TCR beta CDR3 regions from RNA transcripts. TCR CDR3 underwent first-round RT-PCR with the HTBI primer set. TCRdb re-analysed the multiplex PCR reads in MiXCR, keeping a single row per CDR3 protein. The sample lists approximately 620,000 distinct CDR3 sequences, 14% seen once, with 5.5% to 7.5% in the top ten. Regarding the study as a whole: Also found in blood were most expanded thyroid clonotypes above 0.001.

The study enrolled patients aged 18 to 65 with newly diagnosed hyperthyroidism of under 2 months' duration. Progressors' blood was drawn at hyperthyroidism diagnosis, before ophthalmopathy symptoms. Out of less than 12 ml of fresh peripheral blood came the PBMCs. V gene TRBV20-1 combines with J gene TRBJ2-2; 7 nucleotides agree with TRBD2. The TCR comes from a woman aged 25 to 39 with Graves' hyperthyroidism that later progressed to Graves' ophthalmopathy. Sequenced material: blood. CDR3 DNA: TGCAGCGAGACTAGCCCAACCGGGGAGCTGTTTTTT. Amino acid sequence: CSETSPTGELFF.